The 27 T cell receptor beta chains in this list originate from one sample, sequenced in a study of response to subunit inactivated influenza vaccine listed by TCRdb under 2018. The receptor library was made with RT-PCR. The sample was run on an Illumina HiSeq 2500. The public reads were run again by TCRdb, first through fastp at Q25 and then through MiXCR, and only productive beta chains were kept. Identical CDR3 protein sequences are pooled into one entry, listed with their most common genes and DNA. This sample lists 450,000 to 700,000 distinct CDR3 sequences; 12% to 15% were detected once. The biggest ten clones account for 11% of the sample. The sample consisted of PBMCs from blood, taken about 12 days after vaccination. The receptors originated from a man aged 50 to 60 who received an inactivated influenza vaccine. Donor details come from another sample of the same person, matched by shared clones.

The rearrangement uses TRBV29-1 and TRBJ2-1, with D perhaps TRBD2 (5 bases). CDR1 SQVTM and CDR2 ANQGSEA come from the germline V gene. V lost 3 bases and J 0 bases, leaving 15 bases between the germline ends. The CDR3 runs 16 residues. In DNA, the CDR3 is TGCAGCGTTGAGGGCGCCCAGCGGACCTCCTACAATGAGCAGTTCTTC. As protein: CSVEGAQRTSYNEQFF.

CDR3 protein: CSGAQGANEQYF. Written as DNA, the CDR3 is TGCAGCGGGGCACAGGGGGCCAACGAGCAGTACTTC. V and J are TRBV29-1 and TRBJ2-7; 9 bases are shared with TRBD1. V was pared by 7 bases and J by 5 bases, with 6 bases of the junction left unmatched. Germline V gives CDR1 SQVTM, CDR2 ANQGSEA. This CDR3 region has 12 residues.

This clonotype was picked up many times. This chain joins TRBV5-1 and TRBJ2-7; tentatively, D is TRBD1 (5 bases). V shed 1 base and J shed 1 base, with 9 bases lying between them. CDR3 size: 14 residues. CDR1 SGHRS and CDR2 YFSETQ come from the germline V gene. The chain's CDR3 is CASSLSRVSYEQYF. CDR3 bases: TGCGCCAGCAGCTTGAGCAGGGTTTCCTACGAGCAGTACTTC.

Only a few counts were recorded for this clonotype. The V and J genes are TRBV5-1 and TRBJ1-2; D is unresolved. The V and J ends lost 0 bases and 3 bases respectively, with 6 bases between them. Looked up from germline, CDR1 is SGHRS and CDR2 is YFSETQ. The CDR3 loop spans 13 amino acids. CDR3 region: CASSLDIHYGYTF. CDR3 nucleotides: TGCGCCAGCAGCTTGGACATACACTATGGCTACACCTTC.

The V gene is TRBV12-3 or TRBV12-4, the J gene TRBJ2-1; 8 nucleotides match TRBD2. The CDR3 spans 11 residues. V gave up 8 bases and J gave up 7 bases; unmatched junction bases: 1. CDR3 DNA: TGTGCCAGCCGGGAGGGGAATGAGCAGTTCTTC. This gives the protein CASREGNEQFF.

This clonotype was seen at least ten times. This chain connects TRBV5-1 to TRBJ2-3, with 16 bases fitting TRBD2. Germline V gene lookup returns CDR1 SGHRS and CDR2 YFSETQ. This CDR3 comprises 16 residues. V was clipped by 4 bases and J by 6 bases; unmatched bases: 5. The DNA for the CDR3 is TGCGCCAGCAGCACCGGGACTAGCGGGGGGGCGGATACGCAGTATTTT. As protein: CASSTGTSGGADTQYF. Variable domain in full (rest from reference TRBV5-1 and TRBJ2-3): KAGVTQTPRYLIKTRGQQVTLSCSPISGHRSVSWYQQTPGQGLQFLFEYFSETQRNKGNFPGRFSGRQFSNSRSEMNVSTLELGDSALYLCASSTGTSGGADTQYFGPGTRLTVL.

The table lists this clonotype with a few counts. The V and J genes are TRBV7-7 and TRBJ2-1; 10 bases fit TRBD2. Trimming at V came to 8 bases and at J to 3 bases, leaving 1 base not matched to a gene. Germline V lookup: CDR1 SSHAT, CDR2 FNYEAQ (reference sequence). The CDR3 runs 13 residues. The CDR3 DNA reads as TGTGCCAGCGGGACTAGCGTCTACAATGAGCAGTTCTTC. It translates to CASGTSVYNEQFF.

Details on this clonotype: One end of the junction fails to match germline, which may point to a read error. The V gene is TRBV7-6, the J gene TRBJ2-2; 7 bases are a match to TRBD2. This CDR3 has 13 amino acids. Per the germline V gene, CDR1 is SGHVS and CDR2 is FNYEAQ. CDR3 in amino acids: CASSPLGSGELYF. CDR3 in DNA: TGTGCCAGCAGCCCCTTGGGGAGCGGGGAGCTGTATTTT. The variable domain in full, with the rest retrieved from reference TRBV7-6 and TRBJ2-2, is GAGVSQSPRYKVTKRGQDVALRCDPISGHVSLYWYRQALGQGPEFLTYFNYEAQQDKSGLPNDRFSAERPEGSISTLTIQRTEQRDSAMYRCASSPLGSGELYFGEGSRLTVL.

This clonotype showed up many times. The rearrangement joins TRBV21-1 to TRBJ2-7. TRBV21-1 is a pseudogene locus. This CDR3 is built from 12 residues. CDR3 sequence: CASSDVLYEQYF. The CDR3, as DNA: TGTGCCAGCAGCGACGTTTTATACGAGCAGTACTTC.

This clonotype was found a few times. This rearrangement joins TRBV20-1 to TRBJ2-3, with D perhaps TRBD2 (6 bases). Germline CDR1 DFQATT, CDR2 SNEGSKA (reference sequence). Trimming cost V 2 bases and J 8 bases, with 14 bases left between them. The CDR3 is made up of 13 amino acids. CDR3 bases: TGCAGTGCTAGATCCCCCGCAGCGGGTACGCAGTATTTT. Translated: CSARSPAAGTQYF.

CDR3 protein: CASSLARGGYAGELFF. The CDR3 coding sequence is TGCGCCAGCAGCTTGGCCCGGGGGGGCTATGCCGGGGAGCTGTTTTTT. The chain has TRBV5-1 and TRBJ2-2; TRBD2 matches at 8 bases. With V trimmed by 0 bases and J by 6 bases, 7 bases remained unmatched. This CDR3 contains 16 residues. Germline values: CDR1 SGHRS, CDR2 YFSETQ.

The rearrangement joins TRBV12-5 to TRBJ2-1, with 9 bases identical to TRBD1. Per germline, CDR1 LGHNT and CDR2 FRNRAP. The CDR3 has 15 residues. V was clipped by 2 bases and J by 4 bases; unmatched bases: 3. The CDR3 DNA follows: TGTGCTAGTGGTTTGAGTGGACAGGGGTACAATGAGCAGTTCTTC. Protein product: CASGLSGQGYNEQFF. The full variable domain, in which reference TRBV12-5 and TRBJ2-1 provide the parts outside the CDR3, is DARVTQTPRHKVTEMGQEVTMRCQPILGHNTVFWYRQTMMQGLELLAYFRNRAPLDDSGMPKDRFSAEMPDATLATLKIQPSEPRDSAVYFCASGLSGQGYNEQFFGPGTRLTVL.

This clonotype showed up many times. CDR3 sequence (DNA): TGTGCCAGCAGCCAAGTTCTAGCGGGGACGTACGAGCAGTACTTC. It yields the protein CASSQVLAGTYEQYF. The chain combines TRBV3-1 with TRBJ2-7; 9 bases line up with TRBD2. Germline assignment: CDR1 LGHDT and CDR2 YNNKEL (reference sequence). The CDR3 has 15 residues. Losses at the gene ends were 1 base for V and 4 bases for J; bases not matched to a gene: 5.

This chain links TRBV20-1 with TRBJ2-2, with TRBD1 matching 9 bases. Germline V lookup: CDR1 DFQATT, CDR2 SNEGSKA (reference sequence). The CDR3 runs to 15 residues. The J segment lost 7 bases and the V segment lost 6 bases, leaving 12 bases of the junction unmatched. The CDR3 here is CSAITGGVEGGELFF. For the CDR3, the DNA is TGCAGTGCGATTACAGGGGGCGTAGAGGGCGGGGAGCTGTTTTTT.

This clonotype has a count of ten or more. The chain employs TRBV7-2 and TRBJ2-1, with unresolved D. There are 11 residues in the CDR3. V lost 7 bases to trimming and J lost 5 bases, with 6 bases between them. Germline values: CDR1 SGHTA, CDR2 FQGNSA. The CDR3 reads CASTRHNEQFF. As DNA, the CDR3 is TGTGCCAGCACCCGACACAATGAGCAGTTCTTC.

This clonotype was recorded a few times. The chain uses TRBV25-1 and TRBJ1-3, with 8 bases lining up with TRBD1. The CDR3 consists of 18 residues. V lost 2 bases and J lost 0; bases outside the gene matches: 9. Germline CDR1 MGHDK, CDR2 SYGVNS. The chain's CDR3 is CASSEEVGTGSSGNTIYF. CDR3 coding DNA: TGTGCCAGCAGTGAAGAGGTCGGGACAGGTAGCTCTGGAAACACCATATATTTT.

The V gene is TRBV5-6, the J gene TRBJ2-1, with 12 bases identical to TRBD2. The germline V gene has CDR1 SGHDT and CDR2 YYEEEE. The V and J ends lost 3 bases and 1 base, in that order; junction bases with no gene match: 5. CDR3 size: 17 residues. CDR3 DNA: TGTGCCAGCAGCTCTTTGGGACTAGCGGGTTCCTACAATGAGCAGTTCTTC. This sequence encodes CASSSLGLAGSYNEQFF.

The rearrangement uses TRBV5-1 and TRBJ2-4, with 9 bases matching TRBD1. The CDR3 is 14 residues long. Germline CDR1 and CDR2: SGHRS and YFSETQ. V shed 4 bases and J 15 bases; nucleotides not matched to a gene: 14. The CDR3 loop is CASSTNSGTGKGYF. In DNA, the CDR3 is TGCGCCAGCAGCACTAATTCCGGGACAGGGAAGGGGTACTTC.

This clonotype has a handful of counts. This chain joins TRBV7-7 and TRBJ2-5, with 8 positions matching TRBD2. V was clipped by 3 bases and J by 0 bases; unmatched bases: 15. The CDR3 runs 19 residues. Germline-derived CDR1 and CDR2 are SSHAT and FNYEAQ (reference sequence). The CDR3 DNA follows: TGTGCCAGCAGCTTTAAGGTCCGGGGGAGCGGGGGATACCAAGAGACCCAGTACTTC. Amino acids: CASSFKVRGSGGYQETQYF. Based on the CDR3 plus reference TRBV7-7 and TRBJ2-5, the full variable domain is GAGVSQSPRYKVTKRGQDVTLRCDPISSHATLYWYQQALGQGPEFLTYFNYEAQPDKSGLPSDRFSAERPEGSISTLTIQRTEQRDSAMYRCASSFKVRGSGGYQETQYFGPGTRLLVL.

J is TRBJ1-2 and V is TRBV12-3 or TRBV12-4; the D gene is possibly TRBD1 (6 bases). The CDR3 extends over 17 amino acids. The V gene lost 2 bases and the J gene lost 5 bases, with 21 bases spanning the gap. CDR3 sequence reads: CASSLRTAVADNYGYTF. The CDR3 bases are TGTGCCAGCAGTTTAAGGACAGCCGTCGCGGATAATTATGGCTACACCTTC.

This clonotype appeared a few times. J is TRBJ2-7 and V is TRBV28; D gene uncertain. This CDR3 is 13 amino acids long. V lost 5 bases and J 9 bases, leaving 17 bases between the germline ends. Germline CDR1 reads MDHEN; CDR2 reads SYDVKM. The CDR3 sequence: CASSREPALGQYF. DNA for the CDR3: TGTGCCAGCAGTCGCGAGCCCGCCCTCGGGCAGTACTTC.

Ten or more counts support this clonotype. CDR3 region: CSASEGAVTEAFF. The DNA of the CDR3 is TGCAGTGCTAGCGAGGGGGCGGTCACTGAAGCTTTCTTT. This chain uses TRBV20-1 with TRBJ1-1, with 7 bases aligning to TRBD1. V shed 3 bases and J 4 bases; nucleotides not matched to a gene: 5. This CDR3 comprises 13 residues. The V gene's germline CDR1 is DFQATT and CDR2 SNEGSKA (reference sequence).

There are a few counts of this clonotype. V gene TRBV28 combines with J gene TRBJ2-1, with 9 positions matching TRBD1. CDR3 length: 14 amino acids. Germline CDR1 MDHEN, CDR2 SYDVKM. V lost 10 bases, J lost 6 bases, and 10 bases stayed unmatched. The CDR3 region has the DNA TGTGCCATCCGAACCTTGACAGGGGGCAATGAGCAGTTCTTC. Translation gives CAIRTLTGGNEQFF.

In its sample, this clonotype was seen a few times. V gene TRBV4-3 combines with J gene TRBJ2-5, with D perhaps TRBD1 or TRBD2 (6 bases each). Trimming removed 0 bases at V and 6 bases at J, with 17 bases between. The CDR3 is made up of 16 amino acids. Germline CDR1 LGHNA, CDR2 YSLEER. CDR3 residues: CASSQDQRGAGKTQYF. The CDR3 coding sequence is TGCGCCAGCAGCCAAGATCAGAGGGGGGCCGGGAAGACCCAGTACTTC.

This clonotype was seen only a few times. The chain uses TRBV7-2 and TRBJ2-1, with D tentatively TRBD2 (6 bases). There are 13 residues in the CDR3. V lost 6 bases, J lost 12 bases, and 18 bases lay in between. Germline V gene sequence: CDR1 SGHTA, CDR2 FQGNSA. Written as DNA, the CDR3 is TGTGCCAGCAGTTCAGAAGCGGGTAGGAGGCAGTTCTTC. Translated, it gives CASSSEAGRRQFF. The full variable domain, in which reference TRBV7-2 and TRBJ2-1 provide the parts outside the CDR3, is GAGVSQSPSNKVTEKGKDVELRCDPISGHTALYWYRQSLGQGLEFLIYFQGNSAPDKSGLPSDRFSAERTGGSVSTLTIQRTQQEDSAVYLCASSSEAGRRQFFGPGTRLTVL.

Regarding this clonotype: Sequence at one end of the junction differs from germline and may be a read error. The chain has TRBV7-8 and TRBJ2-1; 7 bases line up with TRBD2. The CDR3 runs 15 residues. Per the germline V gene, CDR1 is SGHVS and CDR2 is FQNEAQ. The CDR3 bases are TGTGCCAGCAGCCTCCAAGCGGGAATCTACAATGAGCAGCTCTTC. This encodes CASSLQAGIYNEQLF. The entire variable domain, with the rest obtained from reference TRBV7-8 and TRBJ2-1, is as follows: GAGVSQSPRYKVAKRGQDVALRCDPISGHVSLFWYQQALGQGPEFLTYFQNEAQLDKSGLPSDRFFAERPEGSVSTLKIQRTQQEDSAVYLCASSLQAGIYNEQLFGPGTRLTVL.

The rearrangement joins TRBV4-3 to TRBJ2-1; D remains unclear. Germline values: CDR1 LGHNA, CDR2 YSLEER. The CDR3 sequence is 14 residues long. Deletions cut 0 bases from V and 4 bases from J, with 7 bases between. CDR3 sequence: CASSQEGPYNEQFF. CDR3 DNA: TGCGCCAGCAGCCAAGAGGGCCCTTACAATGAGCAGTTCTTC.